The rows below give T cell receptor beta chains drawn from one sample of a study of monozygotic twins with inflammatory bowel disease. For each CDR3 protein, TCRdb gives one entry from its re-call of the 5' RACE reads, without DNA. The table gives a few hundred thousand distinct CDR3 sequences; the top ten clones make up 1.6% of it. Sequences were obtained from blood. These receptors were obtained from a human donor with ulcerative colitis or Crohn's disease, or a healthy co-twin of an affected twin (not recorded which). The CDR3 runs from the conserved cysteine through the conserved F or W. The order of the fields is V gene, J gene, CDR3 protein.

v_call: TRBV20-1
j_call: TRBJ2-3
cdr3_aa: CSAGPIAGVRTDTQYF

v_call: TRBV12-3/TRBV12-4
j_call: TRBJ2-3
cdr3_aa: CASSLASSRSEGLRDTQYF

v_call: TRBV20-1
j_call: TRBJ1-5
cdr3_aa: CSAEPLDRNQPQHF

v_call: TRBV19
j_call: TRBJ2-2
cdr3_aa: CASSIDREENTGELFF

v_call: TRBV7-9
j_call: TRBJ1-2
cdr3_aa: CASSPIGGGDYGYTF

v_call: TRBV12-3/TRBV12-4
j_call: TRBJ2-2
cdr3_aa: CASSLGLRGTGELFF

v_call: TRBV5-1
j_call: TRBJ1-1
cdr3_aa: CASKAGPNTEAFF

v_call: TRBV10-3
j_call: TRBJ1-3
cdr3_aa: CAIKGTSSGNTIYF

v_call: TRBV20-1
j_call: TRBJ1-4
cdr3_aa: CSAIKGVAGEKLFF

v_call: TRBV20-1
j_call: TRBJ2-2
cdr3_aa: CSAPDRGYTGELFF

v_call: TRBV6-5
j_call: TRBJ2-7
cdr3_aa: CASSYGGTGGSEQYF

v_call: TRBV29-1
j_call: TRBJ2-5
cdr3_aa: CSVGRLAQETQYF

v_call: TRBV20-1
j_call: TRBJ2-3
cdr3_aa: CSAQIPSGGTDTQYF

v_call: TRBV29-1
j_call: TRBJ1-1
cdr3_aa: CSSNSEGGWGTEAFF

v_call: TRBV18
j_call: TRBJ1-4
cdr3_aa: CASSPAGGANEKLFF

v_call: TRBV5-1
j_call: TRBJ1-6
cdr3_aa: CASSPDTGTAYSPLHF

v_call: TRBV6-9
j_call: TRBJ1-5
cdr3_aa: CASSSGAYGNQPQHF

v_call: TRBV6-6
j_call: TRBJ1-1
cdr3_aa: CAGSRRGLTNEAFF

v_call: TRBV9
j_call: TRBJ2-5
cdr3_aa: CASSVGTSQETQYF

v_call: TRBV28
j_call: TRBJ2-3
cdr3_aa: CAGSSRGTGKITDTQYF

v_call: TRBV25-1
j_call: TRBJ1-2
cdr3_aa: CASAFGTETYYGYTF

v_call: TRBV6-5
j_call: TRBJ2-2
cdr3_aa: CASSYLTGVNTGELFF

v_call: TRBV11-2
j_call: TRBJ1-2
cdr3_aa: CASRPQGNYGYTF

v_call: TRBV11-2
j_call: TRBJ1-1
cdr3_aa: CASSPGQMLNTEAFF

v_call: TRBV24-1
j_call: TRBJ2-1
cdr3_aa: CATSDSGGVYEQFF

v_call: TRBV20-1
j_call: TRBJ1-2
cdr3_aa: CSANPGQGPWGYTF

v_call: TRBV18
j_call: TRBJ2-7
cdr3_aa: CASSPSLDYDQYF

v_call: TRBV5-1
j_call: TRBJ2-3
cdr3_aa: CASSSQETRSTDTQYF

v_call: TRBV5-1
j_call: TRBJ1-1
cdr3_aa: CASSLGGEAFF

v_call: TRBV7-3
j_call: TRBJ2-7
cdr3_aa: CASSPRQGATFNEQYF

v_call: TRBV24-1
j_call: TRBJ2-1
cdr3_aa: CATSDLGREASSYNEQFF

v_call: TRBV12-3/TRBV12-4
j_call: TRBJ2-1
cdr3_aa: CASSPSWPFSSYNEQFF

v_call: TRBV15
j_call: TRBJ1-1
cdr3_aa: CATSRDRGGTEAFF

v_call: TRBV12-3/TRBV12-4
j_call: TRBJ1-3
cdr3_aa: CASRRTSGNTIYF

v_call: TRBV2
j_call: TRBJ1-1
cdr3_aa: CASSEVIHTEAFF

v_call: TRBV7-9
j_call: TRBJ2-1
cdr3_aa: CASSGRTGGLMDEQFF

v_call: TRBV2
j_call: TRBJ2-1
cdr3_aa: CASRRESSYNEQFF

v_call: TRBV5-6
j_call: TRBJ2-5
cdr3_aa: CASSLSQGAWGTQYF

v_call: TRBV11-2
j_call: TRBJ2-4
cdr3_aa: CASSRLLTPLTGGNIQYF

v_call: TRBV3-1
j_call: TRBJ2-7
cdr3_aa: CASSQGSVYEQYF

v_call: TRBV3-1
j_call: TRBJ1-1
cdr3_aa: CASSQRTVNTEAFF

v_call: TRBV7-2
j_call: TRBJ2-2
cdr3_aa: CASSWDRVGTGELFF

v_call: TRBV19
j_call: TRBJ2-7
cdr3_aa: CASSVGHSYEQYF

v_call: TRBV19
j_call: TRBJ1-5
cdr3_aa: CASSIATPSREQPQHF